This T cell receptor (beta chain) was sequenced in a study of T cell changes during pregnancy in multiple sclerosis. Method: immunoSEQ multiplex PCR; TCRdb's copy keeps in-frame clones and lacks some. Here the sample spans about 75,000 clones, around 90% being singletons. Looked up from germline, CDR1 is SGHTA and CDR2 is FQGNSA. The CDR3 sequence is 15 residues long. Trimming removed 5 bases from V and 9 bases from J; junction bases left unmatched: 8. This chain joins TRBV7-2 and TRBJ1-5, with 12 bases matching TRBD1. The TCR originated in a female donor with multiple sclerosis, enrolled in a pregnancy study. Sequenced material: CD4+ T cells from peripheral blood mononuclear cells, taken before pregnancy. CDR3 sequence reads: CASSAGQGARAPQHF. CDR3 nucleotides: TGTGCCAGCAGCGCGGGACAGGGGGCGCGAGCGCCCCAGCATTTT.